This entry lists 9 T cell receptor beta chains sequenced from one sample in a study of long-term antiretroviral therapy in people with HIV. Version v3.0 of the immunoSEQ assay was performed at survey level. Sequencing was performed with immunoSEQ multiplex PCR; in TCRdb, only in-frame clones are kept and a portion is missing. The profile shows roughly 15,000 clones, roughly 88% of them singletons. The sequences come from unsorted PBMCs, collected 2.3 years before starting antiretroviral therapy. The source of these receptors is a woman aged 25-40 years with HIV.

The chain links TRBV10-3 to TRBJ2-6, with a tentative D call TRBD1 (5 bases). The CDR3 consists of 15 residues. CDR1 is ENHRY and CDR2 is SYGVKD in the germline V gene. V gave up 2 bases and J gave up 2 bases, with 7 bases separating them. The DNA for the CDR3 is TGTGCCATCAGTGAGCAGGGTCCTGGGGCCAACGTCCTGACTTTC. Translated: CAISEQGPGANVLTF.

This clone has only one observation. The chain links TRBV19 to TRBJ1-5; 10 nucleotides line up with TRBD1. Germline loops: CDR1 LNHDA, CDR2 SQIVND (reference sequence). The CDR3 is made up of 17 amino acids. Trimming removed 8 bases from V and 1 base from J; junction bases left unmatched: 11. The CDR3 DNA is TGTGCCAGTTCTCCGGGACAGGGGAGGGTGAGCAATCAGCCCCAGCATTTT. This gives the protein CASSPGQGRVSNQPQHF. The full variable domain, its missing parts supplied by reference TRBV19 and TRBJ1-5, is DGGITQSPKYLFRKEGQNVTLSCEQNLNHDAMYWYRQDPGQGLRLIYYSQIVNDFQKGDIAEGYSVSREKKESFPLTVTSAQKNPTAFYLCASSPGQGRVSNQPQHFGDGTRLSIL.

The chain carries TRBV19 and TRBJ1-2; no definite D call. The germline V and J ends were trimmed by 8 bases and 4 bases, with 14 bases remaining between them. This CDR3 is built from 13 residues. Germline values: CDR1 LNHDA, CDR2 SQIVND (reference sequence). CDR3 region: CASCQLPGYGYTF. CDR3 bases: TGTGCCAGTTGCCAACTACCCGGCTATGGCTACACCTTC.

The chain uses TRBV4-3 and TRBJ1-6; D not resolved. CDR1 and CDR2 (germline): LGHNA, YSLEER. This CDR3 comprises 14 residues. The V end was cut by 0 bases, the J end by 10 bases, with 10 bases between. CDR3: CASSQEFRGSPLHF. DNA for the CDR3: TGCGCCAGCAGCCAAGAGTTTCGGGGATCACCCCTCCACTTT.

This chain joins TRBV9 and TRBJ2-3; 7 bases agree with TRBD2. The J segment lost 0 bases and the V segment lost 2 bases, leaving 6 bases of the junction unmatched. Looked up from germline, CDR1 is SGDLS and CDR2 is YYNGEE. The CDR3 runs 16 residues. The CDR3 DNA is TGTGCCAGCAGCGTCCGGCTAGCGGTTAGCACAGATACGCAGTATTTT. This gives the protein CASSVRLAVSTDTQYF.

The chain employs TRBV12-5 and TRBJ2-1; D tentatively fits TRBD1 or TRBD2 (5 bases each). Germline V gene sequence: CDR1 LGHNT, CDR2 FRNRAP. The V and J ends lost 6 bases and 3 bases respectively, with 21 bases between them. The CDR3 is 17 residues long. The CDR3 loop is CASGPGRELSSYNEQFF. The CDR3 nucleotides read TGTGCTAGTGGCCCGGGCAGGGAGTTAAGTAGCTACAATGAGCAGTTCTTC.

This clone came up a few times. V is TRBV29-1 and J is TRBJ1-5; D may be TRBD1 (5 bases). CDR3 length: 14 amino acids. V was clipped by 6 bases and J by 4 bases, with 16 bases between them. CDR1 and CDR2 from the germline V gene are SQVTM and ANQGSEA. The DNA for the CDR3 is TGCAGCGTCGCCGGGACGGACCAAAATCAGCCCCAGCATTTT. Protein sequence: CSVAGTDQNQPQHF.

This sequence joins TRBV2 and TRBJ1-5; D perhaps matches TRBD1 (6 bases). Germline CDR1 is SNHLY and CDR2 is FYNNEI. Deletions cut 5 bases from V and 5 bases from J, with 19 bases between. The CDR3 spans 16 residues. CDR3 in DNA: TGTGCCAGCAGTCCGCGCGGGGGGGGCGCGGATCAGCCCCAGCATTTT. Translated: CASSPRGGGADQPQHF.

The V call is TRBV30, the J call TRBJ2-6, with D perhaps TRBD2 (5 bases). Per germline, CDR1 GTSNPN and CDR2 SVGIG (reference sequence). The ends were cut back, 2 bases at V and 0 bases at J, with 5 bases in the middle. CDR3 size: 14 residues. This chain's CDR3 is CAWSRGSGANVLTF. The CDR3 region has the DNA TGTGCCTGGAGTCGGGGCTCTGGGGCCAACGTCCTGACTTTC.